The 2 T cell receptor beta chains listed next were all sequenced from one sample in a study of identical twins. MiXCR was run by TCRdb on the 5' RACE reads, yielding one entry per CDR3 protein. The repertoire holds more than 1.5 million distinct CDR3 sequences, less than 40% seen once, with more than 0.25% in the top ten. The sequencing sample was made of cord blood. The source is a newborn girl in good health.

The chain combines TRBV12-3 or TRBV12-4 with TRBJ2-1; 12 bases agree with TRBD2. Germline trimming cut 6 bases from V and 7 bases from J; bases unmatched to any gene: 7. The CDR3 spans 15 residues. CDR3 region: CASRETSGGINEQFF. The CDR3 DNA reads as TGTGCCAGCAGAGAGACTAGCGGGGGCATTAATGAGCAGTTCTTC.

The chain couples TRBV27 to TRBJ2-7, with TRBD2 matching 8 bases. The CDR3 loop spans 16 amino acids. V lost 5 bases to trimming and J lost 2 bases; unmatched junction nucleotides: 11. Looked up from germline, CDR1 is MNHEY and CDR2 is SMNVEV (reference sequence). For the CDR3, the DNA is TGTGCCAGCAGTCTGTATAGCGGGACCTTTCCCTACGAGCAGTACTTC. Translating gives CASSLYSGTFPYEQYF.